A single sample gave rise to the 5 T cell receptor beta chains below, sequenced in a study of T cells expressing NK-cell markers. TCRdb re-called the 5' RACE reads and shows each CDR3 protein once, DNA omitted. Across fewer than 400,000 distinct CDR3 sequences, the top ten clones capture roughly a tenth of the sample. The sequenced sample consisted of blood T cells: a sorted CD56 or NKG2C T cell subset, CD4+ or CD8+ T cells, or bulk PBMC T cells (not recorded which). These receptors all stem from a woman between 45 and 65 years old in good health.

The CDR3: CASTSGGPNTGELFF. V is TRBV12-3 or TRBV12-4 and J is TRBJ2-2; TCRdb's D call of TRBD2 is untestable without DNA. The length of the CDR3 is 15 residues.

The gene calls are TRBV7-9 and TRBJ1-1; TCRdb reports TRBD1, a call that lacks DNA to check it against. CDR1 is SEHNR, CDR2 FQNEAQ, per germline (reference sequence). The CDR3 loop spans 12 amino acids. This chain's CDR3 is CATETGDTEAFF.

The gene calls are TRBV4-1 and TRBJ1-4; with no DNA, the TCRdb D assignment of TRBD1 cannot be verified. Germline V CDR1 and CDR2: MGHRA, YSYEKL. The CDR3 is made up of 15 amino acids. The CDR3 spells CASTPSGVGEEKLFF.

The chain couples TRBV5-1 to TRBJ2-1; TCRdb calls TRBD2, which cannot be checked without DNA. CDR3 length: 15 amino acids. Germline CDR1 SGHRS, CDR2 YFSETQ. CDR3 residues: CASSQVLAGSNEQFF.

The CDR3 spells CASSLVPGQGGARAQYF. The chain links TRBV5-5 to TRBJ2-3; the TCRdb D gene call, TRBD1, has no DNA to confirm it. Germline V CDR1 and CDR2: SGHKS, YYEKEE (reference sequence). This CDR3 comprises 17 residues.